This T cell receptor beta chain emerged from a study of blood T cell repertoires in COVID-19. Using immunoSEQ multiplex PCR, the repertoire was profiled, and TCRdb retains in-frame clones only, with some absent. The sample has about 260,000 clones, about 85% seen once. The V end was cut by 1 base, the J end by 2 bases, with 8 bases between. This CDR3 is 15 amino acids long. The germline V gene encodes CDR1 KGHSH and CDR2 LQKENI. The source material was peripheral blood. This chain connects TRBV18 to TRBJ2-2, with a possible D match to TRBD1 (5 bases). This clonotype was obtained from a man aged 60-69 years who had recovered from COVID-19. CDR3 loop: CASSPQDTNTGELFF. Here the CDR3 DNA reads TGTGCCAGCTCACCACAGGACACCAACACCGGGGAGCTGTTTTTT.